The present entry profiles one T cell receptor (beta chain) with its context. Trimming removed 7 bases at V and 6 bases at J, with 14 bases between. The CDR3 is 13 residues long. The data stem from a study of control samples from healthy donors and cancer patients. Libraries were prepared by immunoSEQ multiplex PCR; TCRdb keeps only in-frame clonotypes and omits some of them. The sample yields some 45,000 clones, around four fifths seen once. This rearrangement joins TRBV12-3 or TRBV12-4 to TRBJ2-3; D gene unclear. This TCR was sampled from a man aged 55-75 years in good health. Sequencing was performed on blood. CDR3 in DNA: TGTGCCAGCAACCTGATGGGTTCGGATACGCAGTATTTT. Amino acids: CASNLMGSDTQYF.